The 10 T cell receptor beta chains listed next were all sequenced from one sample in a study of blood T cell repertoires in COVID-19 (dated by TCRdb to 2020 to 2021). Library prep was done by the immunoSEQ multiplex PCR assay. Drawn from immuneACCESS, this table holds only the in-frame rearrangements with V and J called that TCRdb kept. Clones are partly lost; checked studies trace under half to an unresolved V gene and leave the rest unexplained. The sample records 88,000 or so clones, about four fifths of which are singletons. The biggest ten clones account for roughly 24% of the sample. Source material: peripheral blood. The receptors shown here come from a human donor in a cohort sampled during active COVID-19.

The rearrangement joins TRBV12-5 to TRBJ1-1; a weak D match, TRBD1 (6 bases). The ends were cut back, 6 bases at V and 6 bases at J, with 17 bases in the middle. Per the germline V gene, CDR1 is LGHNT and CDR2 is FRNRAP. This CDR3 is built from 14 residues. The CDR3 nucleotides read TGTGCTAGTGGCCCCCGAGGGGGGGACGCTGAAGCTTTCTTT. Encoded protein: CASGPRGGDAEAFF.

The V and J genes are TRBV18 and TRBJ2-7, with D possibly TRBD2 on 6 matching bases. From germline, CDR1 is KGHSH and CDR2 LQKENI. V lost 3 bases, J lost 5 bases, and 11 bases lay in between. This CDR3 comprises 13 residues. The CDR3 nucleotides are TGTGCCAGCTCACCCAGCTCTAGCGACGAGCAGTACTTC. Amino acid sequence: CASSPSSSDEQYF.

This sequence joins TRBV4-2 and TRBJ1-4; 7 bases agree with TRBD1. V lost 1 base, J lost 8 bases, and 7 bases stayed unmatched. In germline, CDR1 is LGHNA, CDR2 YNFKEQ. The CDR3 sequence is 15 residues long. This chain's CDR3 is CASSQGLQGDEKLFF. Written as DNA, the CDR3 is TGTGCCAGCAGCCAAGGGTTGCAGGGGGACGAAAAACTGTTTTTT.

The CDR3 DNA follows: TGTGCCAGCAGTTCCTCGGGACAGGGGGGCTACACCTTC. Its translation: CASSSSGQGGYTF. This sequence joins TRBV12-3 or TRBV12-4 and TRBJ1-2, with 10 bases that match TRBD1. This CDR3 comprises 13 residues. Trimming at V came to 4 bases and at J to 8 bases, leaving 4 bases not matched to a gene.

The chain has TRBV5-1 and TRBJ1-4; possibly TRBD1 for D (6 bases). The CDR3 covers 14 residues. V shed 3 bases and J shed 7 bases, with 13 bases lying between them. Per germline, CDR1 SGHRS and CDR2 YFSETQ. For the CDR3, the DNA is TGCGCCAGCAGCTCAGGACAGTCTGGTGAAAAACTGTTTTTT. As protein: CASSSGQSGEKLFF.

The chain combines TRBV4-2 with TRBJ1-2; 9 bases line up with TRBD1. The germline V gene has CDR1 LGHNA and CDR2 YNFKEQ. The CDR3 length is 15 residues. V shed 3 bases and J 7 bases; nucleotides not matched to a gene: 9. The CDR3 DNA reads TGTGCCAGCAGCCACTCAGACAGGGGGGTTAGTGGCTACACCTTC. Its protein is CASSHSDRGVSGYTF.

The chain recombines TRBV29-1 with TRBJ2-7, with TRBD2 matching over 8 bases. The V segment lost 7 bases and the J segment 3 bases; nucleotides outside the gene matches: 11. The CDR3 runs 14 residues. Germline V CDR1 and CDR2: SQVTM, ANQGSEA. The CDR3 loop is CSAAEPGTSYEQYF. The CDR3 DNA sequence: TGCAGCGCCGCAGAACCCGGGACTAGCTACGAGCAGTACTTC.

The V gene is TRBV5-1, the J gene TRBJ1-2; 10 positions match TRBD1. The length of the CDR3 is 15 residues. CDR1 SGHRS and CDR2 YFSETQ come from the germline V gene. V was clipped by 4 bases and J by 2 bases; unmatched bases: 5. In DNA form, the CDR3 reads TGCGCCAGCAGCCCGACAGGGGGCGCGAACTATGGCTACACCTTC. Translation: CASSPTGGANYGYTF.

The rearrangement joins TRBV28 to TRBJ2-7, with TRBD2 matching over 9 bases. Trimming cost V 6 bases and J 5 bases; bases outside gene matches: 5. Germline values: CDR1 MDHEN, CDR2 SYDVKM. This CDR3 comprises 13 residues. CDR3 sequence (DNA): TGTGCCAGCAGGGCTAGCGGGAACCACGAGCAGTACTTC. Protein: CASRASGNHEQYF.

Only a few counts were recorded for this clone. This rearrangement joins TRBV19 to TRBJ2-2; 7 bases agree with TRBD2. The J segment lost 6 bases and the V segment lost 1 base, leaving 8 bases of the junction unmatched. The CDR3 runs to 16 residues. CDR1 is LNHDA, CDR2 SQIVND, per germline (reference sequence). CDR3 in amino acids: CASSIAGRGGAGELFF. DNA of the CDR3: TGTGCCAGTAGTATAGCGGGACGGGGAGGGGCCGGGGAGCTGTTTTTT.